The present entry profiles one TCR beta chain with its context. Its antigen remains unidentified. This sample is part of a study of blood T cells in healthy people across ages. The wider study: Per two T cells, about one barcoded beta molecule was captured through template switching. Regarding the study as a whole: PBMCs were not sorted, which prevented a conclusive comparison of naive versus antigen-experienced cells. Strongly correlated with naive T cell percentage was TCR beta diversity.

Next came a second PCR, run for roughly 6 to 11 cycles, which used a sample-barcoded 5' primer along with a J-beta primer mix. One entry per CDR3 protein, called by TCRdb with MiXCR from the 5' RACE reads. The sample lists about a million distinct CDR3 sequences; around two fifths were seen once. CDR3 length: 13 residues. Sequences were obtained from blood. This clonotype was obtained from a man aged 18 to 29 in good health. The J gene is TRBJ2-1, the V gene TRBV21-1; no DNA check was done on the table's D call, TRBD2. TRBV21-1 is marked as a pseudogene. The CDR3 DNA follows: TGTGCCACCCCTAGCGGGGGGGCTTTAAAGCAGTTCTTC. It encodes CATPSGGALKQFF.